This entry is about one TCR beta chain. The antigen it recognizes is unknown. Per-base quality was not reported, and no clone a single base away is much larger than it. The protocol used for the library was PCR. The listed sequencing device is Illumina HiSeq 2500. Molecular barcoding was employed in the preparation of TCR libraries, with unique molecular identifiers being used to normalize TCRbeta repertoire quantification. TCRdb reworked the public reads: Q25 trimming with fastp, MiXCR clone assembly, productive beta chains retained. CDR3 protein sequences are deduplicated, and each keeps its most common genes and DNA. This sample comprises hundreds of thousands of distinct CDR3 sequences, about a tenth of them detected only once. The top ten constitute around 6.2% of the sample. This specimen belongs to a study of T-cell reconstitution after alpha-beta-depleted transplantation in children listed by TCRdb under 2016. The study in broad terms: The study quantitatively tracked T-cell immune reconstitution after TCRalphabeta/CD19-depleted allogeneic hematopoietic cell transplantation in children using TCR repertoire profiling.

V sheds 3 bases and J sheds 10 bases, leaving 10 bases between their ends. The germline V gene (reference sequence) provides CDR1 DFQATT and CDR2 SNEGSKA. The CDR3 measures 11 amino acids from cysteine to phenylalanine. Here the CDR3 DNA is all that survives: 33 bases in frame from base 1. The specimen was PBMCs from the stem cell graft donor, collected from the stem cell graft. The clonotype comes from a human donor who donated a stem cell graft to a child with acute lymphoblastic leukemia. The chain joins TRBV20-1 to TRBJ2-1; the D call could be TRBD1 or TRBD2, with each sharing 5 bases. The sequenced DNA: TGCAGTGCTAGCCGGGACCACGAGCAGTTCTTC. This encodes CSASRDHEQFF.